The 14 T cell receptor beta chains listed next were all sequenced from one sample in a study of molecular identifiers for immune sequencing clone quantification. MiXCR, applied by TCRdb to the PCR reads, yields one record per CDR3 protein. The sample includes 85,000 to 120,000 distinct CDR3 sequences, 35% seen only once; the top ten take about 9.7%. The sequenced material came from naive CD8+ T cells from blood, with Jurkat cell RNA spiked in. Subset indicated: FACS-sorted CD8+CD4-CCR7+CD45RA+ naive T cells. These receptors all stem from a human donor in good health. Some libraries in this study had Jurkat cell RNA spiked in.

The chain is built from TRBV4-3 and TRBJ1-2, with 8 bases lining up with TRBD1. With 0 bases clipped from V and 4 bases from J, the junction kept 4 bases outside the gene matches. Germline CDR1 reads LGHNA; CDR2 reads YSLEER. This CDR3 has 15 amino acids. This chain's CDR3 is CASSQDSGGGYGYTF. In nucleotides, the CDR3 is TGCGCCAGCAGCCAAGATTCAGGGGGCGGCTATGGCTACACCTTC.

A note on this clonotype: This may arise from a read error, as a much more abundant clone is one base away. The chain carries TRBV7-3 and TRBJ2-2; possible D gene TRBD2, 6 bases. Germline-derived CDR1 and CDR2 are SGHTA and FQGTGA. The CDR3 loop spans 12 amino acids. CDR3 amino acids: CASSLTRGELVF. In DNA form, the CDR3 reads TGTGCCAGCAGCTTAACCCGCGGGGAGCTGGTTTTT.

Notes on this clonotype: Germline and junction disagree at one end, which may indicate a read error. In DNA, the CDR3 is TGTGCCAGCACCTCAGGGGCGCGGGGGACCGGGGAGCAGTTTTTT. Protein: CASTSGARGTGEQFF. The chain joins TRBV27 to TRBJ2-2, with a weak D call TRBD2 (7 bases). This CDR3 region has 15 residues. Germline V lookup: CDR1 MNHEY, CDR2 SMNVEV (reference sequence).

The genes are TRBV12-3 or TRBV12-4 and TRBJ2-1; D ambiguous. Trimming pared 0 bases from V and 6 bases from J, leaving 12 bases between. This CDR3 comprises 15 residues. CDR3 sequence: CASSLAPSWPNEQFF. CDR3 DNA sequence: TGTGCCAGCAGTTTAGCCCCCTCGTGGCCCAATGAGCAGTTCTTC.

The chain uses TRBV27 and TRBJ1-1; tentative D call: TRBD1 (6 bases). The CDR3 consists of 14 residues. Trimming shortened V by 7 bases and J by 8 bases, and 20 bases separated the two germline ends. Germline values: CDR1 MNHEY, CDR2 SMNVEV (reference sequence). CDR3 region: CASTNQGGSGEAFF. DNA for the CDR3: TGTGCCAGCACTAATCAAGGGGGTTCGGGAGAAGCTTTCTTT.

The gene calls are TRBV7-8 and TRBJ2-5; TRBD2 matches 12 bases. Germline V gives CDR1 SGHVS, CDR2 FQNEAQ. The V and J ends lost 1 base and 2 bases, in that order; junction bases with no gene match: 2. The CDR3 totals 16 residues. The CDR3 bases are TGTGCCAGCAGCTTAGGGACTAGCGGGAAACAAGAGACCCAGTACTTC. Amino acid sequence: CASSLGTSGKQETQYF. The whole variable domain, remainder taken from reference TRBV7-8 and TRBJ2-5, is GAGVSQSPRYKVAKRGQDVALRCDPISGHVSLFWYQQALGQGPEFLTYFQNEAQLDKSGLPSDRFFAERPEGSVSTLKIQRTQQEDSAVYLCASSLGTSGKQETQYFGPGTRLLVL.

A single count supports this clonotype. With a much larger clone just one base away, this may be a read error. The chain carries TRBV27 and TRBJ1-3; 10 bases match TRBD1. Germline CDR1 MNHEY, CDR2 SMNVEV (reference sequence). The length of the CDR3 is 15 residues. CDR3 protein: CASSQDRGPGNTINF. The CDR3 coding sequence is TGTGCCAGCAGTCAAGACAGGGGGCCTGGAAACACCATAAATTTT.

In its sample, this clonotype was seen a few times. This chain uses TRBV28 with TRBJ2-2; tentative D call: TRBD2 (6 bases). The V end was cut by 6 bases, the J end by 4 bases, with 12 bases between. The CDR3 runs 14 residues. Germline-derived CDR1 and CDR2 are MDHEN and SYDVKM. CDR3 sequence reads: CASRGLPGTGELFF. In DNA form, the CDR3 reads TGTGCCAGCAGGGGACTCCCGGGCACCGGGGAGCTGTTTTTT.

The sample holds a few counts of this clonotype. The chain has TRBV28 and TRBJ2-5; the D is unclear. Per germline, CDR1 MDHEN and CDR2 SYDVKM. V was clipped by 2 bases and J by 0 bases, with 7 bases between them. This CDR3 is 14 amino acids long. This CDR3 is CASSLPLYQETQYF. CDR3 DNA: TGTGCCAGCAGTTTACCCCTATACCAAGAGACCCAGTACTTC.

For this clonotype: As the CDR3 is not closed by the conserved phenylalanine or tryptophan, this likely results from a read error. This chain uses TRBV10-3 with TRBJ1-5, with a weak D call TRBD1 (6 bases). Germline CDR1 is ENHRY and CDR2 is SYGVKD. The V end lost 5 bases, the J end lost 7 bases, and 15 bases lay between the germline ends. The CDR3 covers 14 residues. The DNA of the CDR3 is TGTGCCATCAGTAGCGGGGGGCTGGGACAGCCCCAGCATTAT. As protein: CAISSGGLGQPQHY.

This clonotype was observed at least ten times. The CDR3: CASRDSGANVLTF. The CDR3 DNA reads as TGTGCCAGCAGAGACTCTGGGGCCAACGTCCTGACTTTC. The chain recombines TRBV12-3 or TRBV12-4 with TRBJ2-6; D is uncertain. The CDR3 loop spans 13 amino acids. V was clipped by 6 bases and J by 0 bases, with 3 bases between them.

This sequence joins TRBV27 and TRBJ2-2; a possible D gene is TRBD1 (5 bases). The length of the CDR3 is 17 residues. The germline V and J ends were trimmed by 6 bases and 3 bases, with 20 bases remaining between them. Per the germline V gene, CDR1 is MNHEY and CDR2 is SMNVEV (reference sequence). CDR3 region: CASRSPGAQGYTGELFF. The CDR3 DNA reads as TGTGCCAGCAGGTCCCCTGGTGCGCAGGGTTACACCGGGGAGCTGTTTTTT.

Turning to this clonotype: The junction and the germline gene differ at one end; a read error may be behind it. The chain combines TRBV28 with TRBJ1-5; no clear D. Germline lookup yields CDR1 MDHEN and CDR2 SYDVKM. The CDR3 is 15 amino acids. CDR3 protein: CASSFVRSSSQPQHF. The CDR3 bases are TGTGCCAGCAGTTTCGTCAGGTCTAGCAGTCAGCCCCAGCATTTC.

CDR3 sequence reads: CASSVVGDSEAFF. Here the CDR3 DNA reads TGTGCCAGCAGTGTGGTCGGGGACTCTGAAGCTTTCTTT. The gene calls are TRBV25-1 and TRBJ1-1, with D perhaps TRBD1 (5 bases). V was cut by 4 bases and J by 6 bases, with 12 bases left in between. The germline gives CDR1 MGHDK, CDR2 SYGVNS. There are 13 residues in the CDR3.